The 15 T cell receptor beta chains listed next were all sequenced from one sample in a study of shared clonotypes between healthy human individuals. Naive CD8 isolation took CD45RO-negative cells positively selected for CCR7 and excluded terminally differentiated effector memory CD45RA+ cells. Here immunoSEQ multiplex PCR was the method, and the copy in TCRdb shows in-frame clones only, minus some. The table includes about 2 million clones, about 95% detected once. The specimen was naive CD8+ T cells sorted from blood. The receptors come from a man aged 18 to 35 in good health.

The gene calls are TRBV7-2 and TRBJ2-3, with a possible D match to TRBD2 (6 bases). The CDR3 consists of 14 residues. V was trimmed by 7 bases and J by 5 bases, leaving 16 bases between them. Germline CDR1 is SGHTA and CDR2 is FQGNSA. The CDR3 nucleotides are TGTGCCAGCACTATAGTGGGGGGTGTAGATACGCAGTATTTT. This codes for CASTIVGGVDTQYF. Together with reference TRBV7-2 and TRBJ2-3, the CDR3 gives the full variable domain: GAGVSQSPSNKVTEKGKDVELRCDPISGHTALYWYRQSLGQGLEFLIYFQGNSAPDKSGLPSDRFSAERTGGSVSTLTIQRTQQEDSAVYLCASTIVGGVDTQYFGPGTRLTVL.

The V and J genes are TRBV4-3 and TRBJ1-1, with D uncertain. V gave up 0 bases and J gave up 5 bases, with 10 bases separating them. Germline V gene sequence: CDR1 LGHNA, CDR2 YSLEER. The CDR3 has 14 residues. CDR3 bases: TGCGCCAGCAGCCAAGACCCCTGGGGAACTGAAGCTTTCTTT. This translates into CASSQDPWGTEAFF.

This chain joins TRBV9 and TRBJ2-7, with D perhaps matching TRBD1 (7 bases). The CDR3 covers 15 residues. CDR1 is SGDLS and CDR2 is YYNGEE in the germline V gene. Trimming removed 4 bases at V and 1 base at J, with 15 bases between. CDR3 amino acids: CASSQEGTESYEQYF. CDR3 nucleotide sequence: TGTGCCAGCAGCCAGGAGGGGACAGAGTCCTACGAGCAGTACTTC.

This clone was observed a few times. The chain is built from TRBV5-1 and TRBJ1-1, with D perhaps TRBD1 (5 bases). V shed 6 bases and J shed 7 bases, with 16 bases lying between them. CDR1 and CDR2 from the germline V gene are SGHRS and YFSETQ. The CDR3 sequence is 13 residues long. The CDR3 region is CASKTDVGGEAFF. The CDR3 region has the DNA TGCGCCAGCAAGACAGACGTGGGGGGTGAAGCTTTCTTT.

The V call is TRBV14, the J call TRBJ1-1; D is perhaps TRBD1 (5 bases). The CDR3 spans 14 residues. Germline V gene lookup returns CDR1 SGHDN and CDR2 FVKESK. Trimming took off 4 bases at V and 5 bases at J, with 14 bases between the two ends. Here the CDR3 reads CASSRIRRGTEAFF. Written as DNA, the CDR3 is TGTGCCAGCAGCCGGATCCGACGGGGGACTGAAGCTTTCTTT.

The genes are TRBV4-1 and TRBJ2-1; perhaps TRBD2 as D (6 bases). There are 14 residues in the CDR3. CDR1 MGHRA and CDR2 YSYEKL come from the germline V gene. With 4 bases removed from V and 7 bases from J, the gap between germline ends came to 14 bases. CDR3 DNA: TGCGCCAGCAGCCTTGGACCGGCGGGGAATGAGCAGTTCTTC. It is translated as CASSLGPAGNEQFF.

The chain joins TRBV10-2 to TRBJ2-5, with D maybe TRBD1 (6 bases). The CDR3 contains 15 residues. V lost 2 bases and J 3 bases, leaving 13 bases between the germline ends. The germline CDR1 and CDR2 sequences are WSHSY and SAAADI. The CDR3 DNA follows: TGCGCCAGCAGTGAGATACGCTACAGGGAAGAGACCCAGTACTTC. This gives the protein CASSEIRYREETQYF.

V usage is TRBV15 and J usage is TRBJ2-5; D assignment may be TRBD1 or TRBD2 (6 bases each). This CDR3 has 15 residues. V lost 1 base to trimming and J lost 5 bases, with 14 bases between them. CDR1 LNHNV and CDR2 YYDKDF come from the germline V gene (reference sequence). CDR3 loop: CATSRVAGAGETQYF. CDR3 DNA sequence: TGTGCCACCAGCAGAGTCGCAGGGGCGGGGGAGACCCAGTACTTC.

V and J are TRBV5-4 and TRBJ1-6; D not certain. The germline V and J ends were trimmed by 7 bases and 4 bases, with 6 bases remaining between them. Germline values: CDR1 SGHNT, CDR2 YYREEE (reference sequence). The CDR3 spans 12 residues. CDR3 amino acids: CASEAYNSPLHF. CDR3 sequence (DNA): TGTGCCAGCGAGGCTTATAATTCACCCCTCCACTTT.

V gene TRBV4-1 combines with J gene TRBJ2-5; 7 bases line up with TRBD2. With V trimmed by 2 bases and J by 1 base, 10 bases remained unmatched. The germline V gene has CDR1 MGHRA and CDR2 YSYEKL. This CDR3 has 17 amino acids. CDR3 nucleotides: TGCGCCAGCAGCCAACATACGGCAACTAGCGCCCAAGAGACCCAGTACTTC. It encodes CASSQHTATSAQETQYF.

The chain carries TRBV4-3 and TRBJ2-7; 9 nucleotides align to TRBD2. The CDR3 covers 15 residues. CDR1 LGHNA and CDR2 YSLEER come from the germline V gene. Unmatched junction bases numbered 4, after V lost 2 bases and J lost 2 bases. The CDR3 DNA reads TGCGCCAGCAGCCAACGGGCGGGAGGGCCCTACGAGCAGTACTTC. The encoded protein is CASSQRAGGPYEQYF.

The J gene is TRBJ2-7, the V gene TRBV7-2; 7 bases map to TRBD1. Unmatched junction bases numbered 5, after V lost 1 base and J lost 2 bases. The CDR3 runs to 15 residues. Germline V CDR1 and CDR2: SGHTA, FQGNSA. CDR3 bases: TGTGCCAGCAGCTTAGACGCCGGGACAGCCTACGAGCAGTACTTC. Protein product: CASSLDAGTAYEQYF.

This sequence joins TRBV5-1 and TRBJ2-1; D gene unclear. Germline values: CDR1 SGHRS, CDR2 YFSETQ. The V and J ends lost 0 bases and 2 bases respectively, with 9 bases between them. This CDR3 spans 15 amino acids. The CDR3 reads CASSLEVGTYNEQFF. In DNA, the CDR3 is TGCGCCAGCAGCTTGGAGGTGGGAACCTACAATGAGCAGTTCTTC.

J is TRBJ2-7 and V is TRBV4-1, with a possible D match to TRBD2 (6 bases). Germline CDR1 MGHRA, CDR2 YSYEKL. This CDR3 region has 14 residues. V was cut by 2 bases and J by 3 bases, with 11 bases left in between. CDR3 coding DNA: TGCGCCAGCAGCCAAAAACAGACTAGCTACGAGCAGTACTTC. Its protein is CASSQKQTSYEQYF.

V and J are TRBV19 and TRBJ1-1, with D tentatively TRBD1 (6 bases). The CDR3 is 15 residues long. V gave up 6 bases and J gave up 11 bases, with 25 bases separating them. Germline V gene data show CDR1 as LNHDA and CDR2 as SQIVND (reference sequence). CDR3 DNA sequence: TGTGCCAGTAGATCAACTTCGGGAACAGGGTTAAAGGCTTTCTTT. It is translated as CASRSTSGTGLKAFF.